This T cell receptor (beta chain) stems from a study of T cell responses to AZD1222 COVID-19 vaccine (dated by TCRdb to about 2021). Regarding the study in general: TCR sequencing covered 230 or so trial participants: around 210 given two doses of AZD1222 and approximately 26 given two doses of MenACWY control vaccine. Trial participants were enrolled by age into subgroups of 18-55, 56-69 and 70-plus years, and roughly 160, 29 and 62 TCR-sequenced participants, respectively, were included in these subgroups. General findings and caveats noted by the study authors: Because no day 14 peak-response samples were available, the repertoires could be characterized only after the peak T cell response. Most participants were white British and females outnumbered males, and the authors suggested that clonal diversity may have been underestimated. In the small 56-69-year group, the increase in depth fell short of significance, most likely because of low power. Only five to seven AZD1222 recipients were SARS-CoV-2 seropositive at baseline, limiting conclusions about previously exposed vaccinees. After two AZD1222 doses, both the breadth and the depth of spike-specific TCRs were significantly higher than at day 0 and than in MenACWY recipients. CD4 TCRs associated with the vaccine covered the entire spike protein, and the dominant responses were in regions 160-218 and 743-854. Nearly half of unique spike-specific TCRs reportedly recognized epitopes outside regions mutated in the B.1.351 and B.1.1.7 variants.

The time point tag for this specimen amounts to: baseline before first vaccination. Sample treatment or condition, as interpreted from the label and publication: meningococcal conjugate vaccine given as trial control. Samples from vaccinated people were obtained from the UK trials COV001 and COV002, which included a single-blind randomized controlled phase 2/3 trial of AZD1222 (ChAdOx1 nCoV-19) in healthy adults. Trial participant PBMC samples were collected at day 0 and day 28 after the second dose for TCRbeta chain sequencing. The CDR3 regions of human TCRbeta chains were analyzed by immunosequencing. The paper's processing steps were these. Repertoire TCRs were checked for matches against a reference library of SARS-CoV-2-specific TCRs that had been generated using the MIRA antigen-specificity platform. Breadth was defined as the fraction of unique TCRs that were SARS-CoV-2-associated. Depth was defined as the fraction of total T cells that were SARS-CoV-2-associated. Using the MIRA data, each spike-specific TCR was assigned both to the spike region to which the TCR was reactive and to a CD4 or CD8 class. Log10-transformed breadth and depth values were compared by one-way ANOVA with Sidak's multiple comparisons tests. Not all clones reach the TCRdb copy of this immuneACCESS table, which keeps in-frame sequences only. Checked studies attribute under half of the gap to unresolved V genes and leave the rest unexplained. V, J and clone size were drawn from that table, and D and trimming were deduced from the DNA. The sample table lists approximately 200,000 clones, around 87% of them with a count of one. Less than 3% of the sample is taken by the ten largest.

The germline V gene provides CDR1 SQVTM and CDR2 ANQGSEA. Clipping removes 6 bases from V and 1 base from J, with 1 as the unmatched junction base count. The CDR3 contains 13 residues, cysteine and phenylalanine counted. The DNA shown is the 39-base CDR3, in frame from base 1. Regarding this clone: Its recognized antigen is unknown. No much larger clonotype is one base removed from it; base qualities were not supplied. The same CDR3 arises from other DNA sequences in this sample as well.

The TCR was taken from an adult in good health. The receptor chain draws on TRBV29-1 and TRBJ2-3, with 10 bases matching TRBD1. The sample here was peripheral blood, taken on day 0 of MenACWY control vaccination. The sequence in DNA is TGCAGCGTGGGGACAGGGGGCACAGATACGCAGTATTTT. The translation is CSVGTGGTDTQYF.